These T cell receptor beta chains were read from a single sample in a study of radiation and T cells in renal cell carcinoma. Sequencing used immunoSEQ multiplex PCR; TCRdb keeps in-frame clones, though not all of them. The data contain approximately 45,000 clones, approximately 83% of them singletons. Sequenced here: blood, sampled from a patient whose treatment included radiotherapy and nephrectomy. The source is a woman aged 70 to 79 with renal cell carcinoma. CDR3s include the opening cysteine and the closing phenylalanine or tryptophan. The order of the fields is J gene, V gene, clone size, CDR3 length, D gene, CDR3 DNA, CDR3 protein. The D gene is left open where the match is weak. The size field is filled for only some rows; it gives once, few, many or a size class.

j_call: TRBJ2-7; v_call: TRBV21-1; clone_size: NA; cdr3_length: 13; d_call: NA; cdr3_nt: TGTGCCAGCAGCAGGGAGAGATCCTACGAGCAGTACTTC; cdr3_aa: CASSRERSYEQYF
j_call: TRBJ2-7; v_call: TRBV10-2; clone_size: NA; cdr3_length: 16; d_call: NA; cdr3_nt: TGTGCCAGCAGTGATTTAGGGGGGACGGCCTCCTACGAGCAGTACTTC; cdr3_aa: CASSDLGGTASYEQYF
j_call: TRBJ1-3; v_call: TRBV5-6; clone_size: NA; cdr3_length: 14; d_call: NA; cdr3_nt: TGTGCCAGCAGCTTAAGCAGCTCTGGAAACACCATATATTTT; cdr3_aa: CASSLSSSGNTIYF
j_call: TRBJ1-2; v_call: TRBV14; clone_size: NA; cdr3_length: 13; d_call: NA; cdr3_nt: TGTGCCAGCAGCCTGACACTAAACTATGGCTACACCTTC; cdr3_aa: CASSLTLNYGYTF
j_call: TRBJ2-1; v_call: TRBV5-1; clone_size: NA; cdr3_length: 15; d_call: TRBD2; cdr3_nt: TGCGCCAGCAGCTCAGGGACTAGCGGGTACAATGAGCAGTTCTTC; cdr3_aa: CASSSGTSGYNEQFF
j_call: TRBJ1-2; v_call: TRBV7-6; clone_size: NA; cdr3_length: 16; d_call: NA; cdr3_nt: TGTGCCAGCAGCCTGAGTAACAGGACGCCCCGGGATGGCTACACCTTC; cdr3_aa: CASSLSNRTPRDGYTF
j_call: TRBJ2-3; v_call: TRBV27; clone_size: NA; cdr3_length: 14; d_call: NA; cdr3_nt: TGTGCCAGCAGTTTATTAGGACAAACCAACACGCAGTATTTT; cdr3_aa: CASSLLGQTNTQYF
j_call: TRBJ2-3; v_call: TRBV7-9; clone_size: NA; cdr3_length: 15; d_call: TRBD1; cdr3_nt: TGTGCCAGCAGCTTAGGGGACAGGGATCTTGATACGCAGTATTTT; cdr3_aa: CASSLGDRDLDTQYF
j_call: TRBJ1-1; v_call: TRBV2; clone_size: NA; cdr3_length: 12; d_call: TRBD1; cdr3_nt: TGTGCCAGCAGTTCGGACAGGGGGGAAGCTTTCTTT; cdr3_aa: CASSSDRGEAFF
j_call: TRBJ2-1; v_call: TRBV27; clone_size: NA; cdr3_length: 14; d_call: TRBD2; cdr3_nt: TGTGCCAGCAGGGGTCGGGAGGCCTACAATGAGCAGTTCTTC; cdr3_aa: CASRGREAYNEQFF
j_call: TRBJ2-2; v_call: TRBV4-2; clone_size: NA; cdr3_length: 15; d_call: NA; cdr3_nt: TGTGCCAGCAGCCAAGGAGGGGGGCCGGCCGGGGAGCTGTTTTTT; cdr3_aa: CASSQGGGPAGELFF
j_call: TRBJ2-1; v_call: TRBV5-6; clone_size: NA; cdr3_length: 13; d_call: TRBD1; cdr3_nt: TGTGCCAGCAGCTGGGGACAGGGCGGTGAGCAGTTCTTC; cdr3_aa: CASSWGQGGEQFF
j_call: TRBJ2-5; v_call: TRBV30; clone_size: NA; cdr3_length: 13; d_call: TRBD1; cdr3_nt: TGTGCCTGGGACAGGGGGCAGGGAGAGACCCAGTACTTC; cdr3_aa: CAWDRGQGETQYF
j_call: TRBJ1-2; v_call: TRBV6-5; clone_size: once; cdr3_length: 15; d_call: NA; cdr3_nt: TGTGCCAGCAGTTACTCGTACAACTCAAACTATGGCTACACCTTC; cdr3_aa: CASSYSYNSNYGYTF
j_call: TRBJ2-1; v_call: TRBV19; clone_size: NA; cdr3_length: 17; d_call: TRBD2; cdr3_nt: TGTGCCAGTAGTATGGCCCCCTGGCGGGGGTTTTACAATGAGCAGTTCTTC; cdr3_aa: CASSMAPWRGFYNEQFF
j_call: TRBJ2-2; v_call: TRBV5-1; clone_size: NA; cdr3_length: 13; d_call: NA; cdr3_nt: TGCGCCAGCAGCTCAGGGAACACCGGGGAGCTGTTTTTT; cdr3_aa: CASSSGNTGELFF
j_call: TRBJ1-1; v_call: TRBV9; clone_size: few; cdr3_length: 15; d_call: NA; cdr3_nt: TGTGCCAGCAGCGTAACCACAGGGATCGACACTGAAGCTTTCTTT; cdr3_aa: CASSVTTGIDTEAFF
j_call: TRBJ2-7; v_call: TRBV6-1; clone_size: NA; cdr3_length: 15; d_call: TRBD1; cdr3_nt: TGTGCCAGCAGTGATTTCGGGACAGGGGGTGCCGAGCAGTACTTC; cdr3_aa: CASSDFGTGGAEQYF
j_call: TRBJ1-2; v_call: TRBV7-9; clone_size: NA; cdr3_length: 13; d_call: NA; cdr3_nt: TGTGCCAGCAGCGTCGTTGGGTACAATGGCTACACCTTC; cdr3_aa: CASSVVGYNGYTF
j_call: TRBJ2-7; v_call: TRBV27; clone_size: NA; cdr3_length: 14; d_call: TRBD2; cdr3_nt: TGTGCCAGCCGATGGACTAGCGGGGGGTACGAGCAGTACTTC; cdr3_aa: CASRWTSGGYEQYF
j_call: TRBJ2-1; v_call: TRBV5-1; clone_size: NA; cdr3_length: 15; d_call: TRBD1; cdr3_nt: TGCGCCAGCAGCTTGGGGGGACAGCTTTACAATGAGCAGTTCTTC; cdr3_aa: CASSLGGQLYNEQFF
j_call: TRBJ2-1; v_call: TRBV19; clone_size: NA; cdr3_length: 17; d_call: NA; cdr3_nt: TGTGCCAGTAGTATAGTAGTATTCGCCAGTCCCTACAATGAGCAGTTCTTC; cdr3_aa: CASSIVVFASPYNEQFF
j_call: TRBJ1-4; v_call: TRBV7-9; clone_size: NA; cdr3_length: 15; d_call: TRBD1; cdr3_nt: TGTGCCAGCAGCCCCTGGACAGGGCACGATGAAAAACTGTTTTTT; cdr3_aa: CASSPWTGHDEKLFF
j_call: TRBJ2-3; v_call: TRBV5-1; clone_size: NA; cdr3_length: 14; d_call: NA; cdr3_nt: TGCGCCAGCAGCTTGGCTGGATACACAGATACGCAGTATTTT; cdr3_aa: CASSLAGYTDTQYF
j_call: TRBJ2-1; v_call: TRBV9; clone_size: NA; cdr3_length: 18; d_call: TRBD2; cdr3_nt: TGTGCCAGCAGCGTAGGAGGTGCGGGACTAGGTACCTTCACTGAGCAGTTCTTC; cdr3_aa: CASSVGGAGLGTFTEQFF